Sequencing of this T cell receptor beta chain was carried out in a study of T cell changes during pregnancy in multiple sclerosis. Assay: immunoSEQ multiplex PCR; the TCRdb copy retains only in-frame clones and omits some. This sample has about 70,000 clones, with approximately 94% found just once. CDR1 and CDR2 from the germline V gene are SGDLS and YYNGEE. This CDR3 comprises 16 residues. V was pared by 3 bases and J by 4 bases, with 10 bases of the junction left unmatched. The gene calls are TRBV9 and TRBJ2-3; 8 nucleotides agree with TRBD2. This TCR came from a female donor with multiple sclerosis, enrolled in a pregnancy study. The source material was peripheral blood, sampled in the third trimester of pregnancy. The DNA for the CDR3 is TGTGCCAGCAGCGGGACGCCGGGGGGGATATCAGATACGCAGTATTTT. It codes for CASSGTPGGISDTQYF.